Shown below are 25 T cell receptor beta chains from a single sample sequenced in a study of T cells after yellow fever vaccination. One entry per CDR3 protein, called by TCRdb with MiXCR from the 5' RACE reads. The sample contains about 170,000 distinct CDR3 sequences, approximately 10% of which appear only once. The sample in question was CD8+ T cells sorted from PBMCs, obtained 15 days after the yellow fever booster vaccination. The receptors come from a man between 18 and 35 years old who received the YFV17D yellow fever vaccine.

A few counts support this clonotype. The chain recombines TRBV7-9 with TRBJ2-3; maybe TRBD2 (5 bases). From germline, CDR1 is SEHNR and CDR2 FQNEAQ (reference sequence). The CDR3 has 15 amino acids. Trimming removed 5 bases from V and 0 bases from J, with 12 bases in between. The CDR3 DNA is TGTGCCAGCAGCCATACCCGGACTAGCACAGATACGCAGTATTTT. Protein sequence: CASSHTRTSTDTQYF.

The sample holds one count of this clonotype. V is TRBV12-3 or TRBV12-4 and J is TRBJ2-1; TRBD1 aligns across 10 bases. V lost 5 bases, J lost 6 bases, and 7 bases stayed unmatched. The CDR3 totals 15 residues. CDR3 DNA sequence: TGTGCCAGCAGTATAGGACAGGGGGAAGGCAATGAGCAGTTCTTC. Protein sequence: CASSIGQGEGNEQFF.

Worth noting for this clonotype: Mismatch with germline at one junction end may stem from a read error. V gene TRBV6-5 combines with J gene TRBJ2-1, with 7 positions matching TRBD2. Germline CDR1 reads MNHEY; CDR2 reads SVGAGI. This CDR3 has 12 amino acids. The CDR3 DNA reads as TGTGCCACCGCGGGAGCCTACAATGAGCTGTTCTTC. The encoded protein is CATAGAYNELFF.

This clonotype was detected only a few times. The chain is built from TRBV24-1 and TRBJ1-2; TRBD1 might be the D (5 bases). CDR1 and CDR2 from the germline V gene are KGHDR and SFDVKD. Trimming stripped 0 bases from V and 4 bases from J, with 14 bases between. The CDR3 loop spans 16 amino acids. The CDR3 region has the DNA TGTGCCACCAGTGATTTGCAACGGGGGGTTGGCTATGGCTACACCTTC. This translates into CATSDLQRGVGYGYTF.

V usage is TRBV21-1 and J usage is TRBJ2-3. TRBV21-1 is annotated as a pseudogene. The CDR3 length is 13 residues. CDR3 bases: TGTGCCAGCAGCAAAGGAGAGCCTTTGTCGCAGTATTTT. Translation gives CASSKGEPLSQYF.

The J gene is TRBJ2-7, the V gene TRBV7-9; D may be TRBD2 (6 bases). CDR1 and CDR2 from the germline V gene are SEHNR and FQNEAQ (reference sequence). The CDR3 extends over 13 amino acids. V lost 2 bases and J lost 5, with 10 bases in between. In DNA, the CDR3 is TGTGCCAGCAGCTTACTTGCGGGACACGAGCAGTACGTC. Its translation: CASSLLAGHEQYV.

This clonotype has just a few counts. This chain uses TRBV7-8 with TRBJ2-2; possibly TRBD1 or TRBD2 for D (6 bases each). V was trimmed by 0 bases and J by 6 bases, leaving 14 bases between them. Per the germline V gene, CDR1 is SGHVS and CDR2 is FQNEAQ. The CDR3 length is 16 residues. Here the CDR3 reads CASSLANRGRAGELFF. CDR3 nucleotide sequence: TGTGCCAGCAGCTTAGCCAATCGGGGGCGGGCCGGGGAGCTGTTTTTT.

The chain joins TRBV6-2 or TRBV6-3 to TRBJ2-7, with 7 positions matching TRBD1. Germline V gene sequence: CDR1 MNHEY, CDR2 SVGEGT. J was trimmed by 4 bases and V by 5 bases; bases with no gene match: 5. The CDR3 has 13 residues. CDR3 coding DNA: TGTGCCAGCAGTGGCGAACAGGGGTACGAGCAGTACTTC. Its protein is CASSGEQGYEQYF.

In this sample, this clonotype turned up a few times. This may come from a read error, since a much larger clone is one base off. This chain joins TRBV25-1 and TRBJ2-2, with D possibly matching TRBD2 (5 bases). The CDR3 runs to 15 residues. Germline V CDR1 and CDR2: MGHDK, SYGVNS. The CDR3 here is CANSVTGSNTGELFF. The CDR3 bases are TGTGCCAACAGTGTTACGGGATCGAACACCGGGGAGCTGTTTTTT. Together with reference TRBV25-1 and TRBJ2-2, the CDR3 gives the full variable domain: EADIYQTPRYLVIGTGKKITLECSQTMGHDKMYWYQQDPGMELHLIHYSYGVNSTEKGDLSSESTVSRIRTEHFPLTLESARPSHTSQYLCANSVTGSNTGELFFGEGSRLTVL.

This clonotype has at least ten counts. The J gene is TRBJ1-1, the V gene TRBV3-1; TRBD1 aligns across 7 bases. Germline trimming cut 3 bases from V and 4 bases from J; bases unmatched to any gene: 2. This CDR3 region has 13 residues. Germline CDR1 reads LGHDT; CDR2 reads YNNKEL (reference sequence). CDR3 DNA sequence: TGTGCCAGCAGCCAGCACAGGGGCACTGAAGCTTTCTTT. It encodes CASSQHRGTEAFF. Full variable domain (outside the CDR3, taken from reference TRBV3-1 and TRBJ1-1): DTAVSQTPKYLVTQMGNDKSIKCEQNLGHDTMYWYKQDSKKFLKIMFSYNNKELIINETVPNRFSPKSPDKAHLNLHINSLELGDSAVYFCASSQHRGTEAFFGQGTRLTVV.

The chain couples TRBV12-3 or TRBV12-4 to TRBJ1-1, with D uncertain. V lost 5 bases to trimming and J lost 0 bases, with 13 bases between them. The CDR3 has 15 amino acids. CDR3 amino acids: CASSPGRNMNTEAFF. CDR3 sequence (DNA): TGTGCCAGCAGTCCCGGACGGAACATGAACACTGAAGCTTTCTTT.

This clonotype was found a few times. The CDR3 DNA reads as TGCGCCAGCAGCCAAAAGCTGGGCATTTTGATAGGCTACACCTTC. It yields the protein CASSQKLGILIGYTF. This chain links TRBV4-1 with TRBJ1-2; D gene unclear. Per germline, CDR1 MGHRA and CDR2 YSYEKL. V gave up 2 bases and J gave up 8 bases, with 18 bases separating them. The CDR3 runs to 15 residues.

This clonotype has just a few counts. The chain couples TRBV4-1 to TRBJ2-3; 7 nucleotides align to TRBD2. CDR3 length: 16 amino acids. V lost 4 bases to trimming and J lost 2 bases; unmatched junction nucleotides: 9. CDR1 and CDR2 (germline): MGHRA, YSYEKL. CDR3 amino acids: CASSPQVSGFTDTQYF. CDR3 in DNA: TGCGCCAGCAGCCCCCAGGTTAGCGGGTTCACAGATACGCAGTATTTT.

This clonotype was detected only a few times. This rearrangement joins TRBV4-2 to TRBJ1-2, with TRBD1 as a possible D gene (5 bases). The CDR3 consists of 13 residues. CDR1 and CDR2 from the germline V gene are LGHNA and YNFKEQ. Between the trimmed V and J ends, which lost 4 bases and 4 bases, there was a span of 10 bases. This CDR3 is CASSPGGPYGYTF. The CDR3 coding sequence is TGTGCCAGCAGCCCGGGGGGACCCTATGGCTACACCTTC.

This chain joins TRBV19 and TRBJ1-1; no definite D call. V was cut by 7 bases and J by 4 bases, with 7 bases left in between. This CDR3 region has 11 residues. Germline-derived CDR1 and CDR2 are LNHDA and SQIVND (reference sequence). The CDR3 protein is CASIKGTEAFF. CDR3 DNA sequence: TGTGCCAGTATCAAGGGCACTGAAGCTTTCTTT.

This clonotype was counted ten times or more. J is TRBJ2-6 and V is TRBV12-3 or TRBV12-4; possibly TRBD2 for D (6 bases). The CDR3 covers 15 residues. The V and J ends lost 2 bases and 2 bases respectively, with 7 bases between them. CDR3: CASSLWRAGANVLTF. CDR3 sequence (DNA): TGTGCCAGCAGTTTATGGAGGGCTGGGGCCAACGTCCTGACTTTC.

This clonotype has more than one count but fewer than ten. This chain connects TRBV7-6 to TRBJ2-7; 9 bases are shared with TRBD1. CDR1 and CDR2 from the germline V gene are SGHVS and FNYEAQ. With V trimmed by 5 bases and J by 6 bases, 11 bases remained unmatched. The CDR3 extends over 15 amino acids. CDR3 coding DNA: TGTGCCAGCAGCGAACGCCGGGACAGGGTTTCCGAGCAGTACTTC. Its protein is CASSERRDRVSEQYF.

This clonotype was found a few times. The chain employs TRBV23-1 and TRBJ2-1, with 10 bases that match TRBD2. TRBV23-1 is flagged as an ORF with uncertain function. V was clipped by 0 bases and J by 3 bases; unmatched bases: 2. The CDR3 has 16 amino acids. Written as DNA, the CDR3 is TGCGCCAGCAGTCAATCCAGACTAGCGGGCTACAATGAGCAGTTCTTC. It yields the protein CASSQSRLAGYNEQFF.

The table lists this clonotype with a few counts. J is TRBJ1-2 and V is TRBV10-3; 9 bases fit TRBD1. Germline CDR1 reads ENHRY; CDR2 reads SYGVKD. The trim removed 3 bases at V and 1 base at J, leaving 3 bases unmatched. The CDR3 length is 15 residues. CDR3 region: CAISDRQGGNYGYTF. The CDR3 DNA follows: TGTGCCATCAGTGACCGACAGGGGGGTAACTATGGCTACACCTTC.

This clonotype was seen a few times. The chain couples TRBV29-1 to TRBJ2-7; D perhaps matches TRBD1 (6 bases). CDR1 and CDR2 (germline): SQVTM, ANQGSEA. CDR3 length: 14 amino acids. V was shortened by 6 bases and J by 3 bases, with 18 bases between the two germline ends. The chain's CDR3 is CSVAAGTSFYEQYF. As DNA, the CDR3 is TGCAGCGTCGCGGCCGGGACATCCTTCTACGAGCAGTACTTC.

The chain has TRBV7-9 and TRBJ2-3, with D possibly being TRBD2 (5 bases). Germline V CDR1 and CDR2: SEHNR, FQNEAQ (reference sequence). Trimming cost V 5 bases and J 0 bases, with 21 bases left between them. The CDR3 covers 18 residues. DNA of the CDR3: TGTGCCAGCAGCCCCCCGCGTAACGGGGTTTATAGCACAGATACGCAGTATTTT. Amino acid sequence: CASSPPRNGVYSTDTQYF.

This clonotype has just one count. The rearrangement uses TRBV27 and TRBJ1-2; D gene ambiguous. The V gene lost 2 bases and the J gene lost 7 bases, with 11 bases spanning the gap. There are 13 residues in the CDR3. Germline V lookup: CDR1 MNHEY, CDR2 SMNVEV (reference sequence). CDR3 loop: CASSLGPGSGYTF. The CDR3 DNA reads TGTGCCAGCAGTTTAGGTCCTGGGAGTGGCTACACCTTC.

This clonotype was observed a handful of times. The V gene is TRBV27, the J gene TRBJ1-1; D is unclear. Germline CDR1 MNHEY, CDR2 SMNVEV (reference sequence). The CDR3 has 13 amino acids. With 1 base removed from V and 3 bases from J, the gap between germline ends came to 6 bases. The CDR3 DNA sequence: TGTGCCAGCAGTTTATGGGAGGACACTGAAGCTTTCTTT. Its translation is CASSLWEDTEAFF.

This clonotype was observed many times. This chain connects TRBV5-1 to TRBJ2-2, with TRBD2 identical over 9 bases. The CDR3 contains 19 residues. With 0 bases clipped from V and 3 bases from J, the junction kept 12 bases outside the gene matches. Per germline, CDR1 SGHRS and CDR2 YFSETQ. The CDR3 reads CASSLVSSGKWRDTGELFF. The CDR3, as DNA: TGCGCCAGCAGCTTGGTTTCTAGCGGGAAGTGGCGCGACACCGGGGAGCTGTTTTTT. Together with reference TRBV5-1 and TRBJ2-2, the CDR3 gives the full variable domain: KAGVTQTPRYLIKTRGQQVTLSCSPISGHRSVSWYQQTPGQGLQFLFEYFSETQRNKGNFPGRFSGRQFSNSRSEMNVSTLELGDSALYLCASSLVSSGKWRDTGELFFGEGSRLTVL.

In this sample, this clonotype turned up a few times. The gene calls are TRBV20-1 and TRBJ2-1, with a possible D match to TRBD1 (5 bases). Germline loops: CDR1 DFQATT, CDR2 SNEGSKA (reference sequence). The CDR3 totals 15 residues. Deletions cut 6 bases from V and 9 bases from J, with 24 bases between. The CDR3 protein is CSATIPLNRLGEQFF. CDR3 nucleotide sequence: TGCAGTGCCACCATCCCCCTCAACAGGTTGGGTGAGCAGTTCTTC.